The entry below describes one T cell receptor (beta chain). Its antigen is unknown. There were healthy Caucasian individuals from Russia, aged about 6 to 100, serving as donors. CDR1 SGHRS and CDR2 YFSETQ come from the germline V gene. The CDR3 length is 14 residues. Trimming left V 0 bases short and J 10 bases short, with 11 bases between. Alongside a J-beta primer mix, a sample-barcoded 5' primer served in a second PCR lasting roughly 6 to 11 cycles. MiXCR, run by TCRdb on the 5' RACE reads, gives a single entry per CDR3 protein. Among approximately 1.5 million distinct CDR3 sequences listed, 34% were seen once. The sample originates from a study of blood T cells in healthy people across ages. Study conclusions and caveats: Per-million-T-cell TCR beta diversity fell roughly linearly with age.

Input material: blood. The chain recombines TRBV5-1 with TRBJ1-6; D gene unclear. This sequence originates from a young woman in good health. The CDR3 loop reads CASSLEQTHSPLHF. The DNA for the CDR3 is TGCGCCAGCAGCTTGGAACAGACCCACTCACCCCTCCACTTT.